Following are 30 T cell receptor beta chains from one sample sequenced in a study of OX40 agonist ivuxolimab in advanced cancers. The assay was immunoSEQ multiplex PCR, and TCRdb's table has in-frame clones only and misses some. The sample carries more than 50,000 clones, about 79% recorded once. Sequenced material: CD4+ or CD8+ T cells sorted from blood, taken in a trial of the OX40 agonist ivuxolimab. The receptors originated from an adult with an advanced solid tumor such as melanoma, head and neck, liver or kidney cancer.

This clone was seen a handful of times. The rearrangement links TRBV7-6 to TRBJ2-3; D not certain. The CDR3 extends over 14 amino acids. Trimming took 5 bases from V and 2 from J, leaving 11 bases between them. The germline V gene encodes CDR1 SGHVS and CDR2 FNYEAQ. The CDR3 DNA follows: TGTGCCAGCAGCGTCGCCGAGGCCACAGATACGCAGTATTTT. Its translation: CASSVAEATDTQYF.

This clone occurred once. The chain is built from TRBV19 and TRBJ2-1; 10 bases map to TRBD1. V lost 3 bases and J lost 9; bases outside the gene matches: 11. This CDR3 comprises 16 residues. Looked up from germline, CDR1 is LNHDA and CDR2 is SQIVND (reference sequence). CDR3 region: CASSIGRWDRGGEQFF. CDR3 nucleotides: TGTGCCAGTAGTATTGGGCGTTGGGACAGGGGTGGTGAGCAGTTCTTC.

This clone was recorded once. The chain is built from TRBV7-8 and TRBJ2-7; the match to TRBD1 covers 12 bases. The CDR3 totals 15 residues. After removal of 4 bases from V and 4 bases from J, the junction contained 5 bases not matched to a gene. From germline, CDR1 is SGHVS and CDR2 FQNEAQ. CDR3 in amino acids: CASSSPGQGAYEQYF. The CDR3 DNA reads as TGTGCCAGCAGCTCCCCGGGACAGGGGGCTTACGAGCAGTACTTC.

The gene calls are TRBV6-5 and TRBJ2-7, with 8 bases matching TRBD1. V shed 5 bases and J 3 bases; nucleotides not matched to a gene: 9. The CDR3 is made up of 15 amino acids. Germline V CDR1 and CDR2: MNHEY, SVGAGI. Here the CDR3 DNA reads TGTGCCAGCAGTCGGACCCGGGACAGGTTCTACGAGCAGTACTTC. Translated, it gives CASSRTRDRFYEQYF.

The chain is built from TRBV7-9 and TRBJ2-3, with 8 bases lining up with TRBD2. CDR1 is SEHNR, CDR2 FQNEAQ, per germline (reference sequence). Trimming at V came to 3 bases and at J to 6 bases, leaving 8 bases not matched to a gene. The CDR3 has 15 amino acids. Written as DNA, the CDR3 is TGTGCCAGCAGCTTCCCCGGGGGGGCCTCGGATACGCAGTATTTT. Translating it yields CASSFPGGASDTQYF.

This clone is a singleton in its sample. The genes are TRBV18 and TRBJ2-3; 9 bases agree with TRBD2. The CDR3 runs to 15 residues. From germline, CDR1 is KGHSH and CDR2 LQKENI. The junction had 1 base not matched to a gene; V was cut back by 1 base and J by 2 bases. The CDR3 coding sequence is TGTGCCAGCTCACCACTAGCGGGGGCCACAGATACGCAGTATTTT. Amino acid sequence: CASSPLAGATDTQYF.

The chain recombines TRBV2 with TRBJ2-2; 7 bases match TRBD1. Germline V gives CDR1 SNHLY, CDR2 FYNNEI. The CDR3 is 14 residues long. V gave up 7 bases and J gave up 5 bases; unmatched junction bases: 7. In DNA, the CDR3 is TGTGCCAGCAACCTACAGGGGAATACCGGGGAGCTGTTTTTT. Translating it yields CASNLQGNTGELFF.

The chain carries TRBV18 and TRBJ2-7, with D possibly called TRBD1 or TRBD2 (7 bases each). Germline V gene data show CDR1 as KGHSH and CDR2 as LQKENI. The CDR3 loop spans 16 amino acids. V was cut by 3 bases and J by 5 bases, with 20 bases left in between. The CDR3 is CASSPLSGGDVNEQYF. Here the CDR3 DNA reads TGTGCCAGCTCACCCCTGTCAGGGGGGGACGTCAACGAGCAGTACTTC.

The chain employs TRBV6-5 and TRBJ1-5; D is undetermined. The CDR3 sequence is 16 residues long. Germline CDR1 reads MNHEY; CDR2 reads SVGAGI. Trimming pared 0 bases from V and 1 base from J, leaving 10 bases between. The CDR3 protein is CASSYSSPDSNQPQHF. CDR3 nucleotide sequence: TGTGCCAGCAGTTACTCTTCGCCCGACAGCAATCAGCCCCAGCATTTT.

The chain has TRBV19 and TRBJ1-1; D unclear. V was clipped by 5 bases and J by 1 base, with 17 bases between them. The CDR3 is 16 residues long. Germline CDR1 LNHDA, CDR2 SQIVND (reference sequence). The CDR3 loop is CASSSWPRRANTEAFF. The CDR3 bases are TGTGCCAGTAGTTCTTGGCCCCGGCGGGCGAACACTGAAGCTTTCTTT.

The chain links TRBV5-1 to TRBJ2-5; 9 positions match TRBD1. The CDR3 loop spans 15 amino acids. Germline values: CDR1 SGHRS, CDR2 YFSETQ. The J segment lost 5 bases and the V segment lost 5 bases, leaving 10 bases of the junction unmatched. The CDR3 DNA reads TGCGCCAGCAGGAAAACAGGGGGCGCGGGGGAGACCCAGTACTTC. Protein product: CASRKTGGAGETQYF.

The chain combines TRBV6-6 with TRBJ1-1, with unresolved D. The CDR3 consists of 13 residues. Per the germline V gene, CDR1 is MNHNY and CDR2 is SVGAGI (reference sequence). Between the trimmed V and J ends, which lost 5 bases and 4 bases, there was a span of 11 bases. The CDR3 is CASSPPQRTEAFF. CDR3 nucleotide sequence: TGTGCCAGCAGTCCCCCCCAGCGCACTGAAGCTTTCTTT.

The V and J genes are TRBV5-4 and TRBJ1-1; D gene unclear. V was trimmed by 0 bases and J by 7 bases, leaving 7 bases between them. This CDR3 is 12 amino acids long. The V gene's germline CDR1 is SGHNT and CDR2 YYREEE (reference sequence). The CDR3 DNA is TGTGCCAGCAGCTTGGACCTGAATGAAGCTTTCTTT. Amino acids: CASSLDLNEAFF.

The DNA of the CDR3 is TGTGCCATCAGTGAGTCGTCACCAGGGACATACAATGAGCAGTTCTTC. Translation: CAISESSPGTYNEQFF. The chain employs TRBV10-3 and TRBJ2-1; maybe TRBD1 (6 bases). Germline V lookup: CDR1 ENHRY, CDR2 SYGVKD. The CDR3 sequence is 16 residues long. V was clipped by 0 bases and J by 4 bases, with 13 bases between them.

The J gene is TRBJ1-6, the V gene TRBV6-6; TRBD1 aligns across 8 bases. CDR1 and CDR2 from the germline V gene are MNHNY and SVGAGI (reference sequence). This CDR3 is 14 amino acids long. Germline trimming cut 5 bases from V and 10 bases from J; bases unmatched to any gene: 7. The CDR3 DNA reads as TGTGCCAGCAGTCAGACAGGGGAGGCGTCACCCCTCCACTTT. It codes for CASSQTGEASPLHF.

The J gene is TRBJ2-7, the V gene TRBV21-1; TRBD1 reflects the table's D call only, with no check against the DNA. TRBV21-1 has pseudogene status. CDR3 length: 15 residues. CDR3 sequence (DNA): TGTGCCAGCAGCAAAGGTCAGGACAGTAGCTACGAGCAGTACTTC. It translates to CASSKGQDSSYEQYF.

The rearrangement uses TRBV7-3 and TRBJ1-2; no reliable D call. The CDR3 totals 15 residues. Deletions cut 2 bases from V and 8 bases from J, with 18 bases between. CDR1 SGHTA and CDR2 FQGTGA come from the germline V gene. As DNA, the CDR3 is TGTGCCAGCAGCTTATCTGGGCGGACGAGTGGCGGCTACACCTTC. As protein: CASSLSGRTSGGYTF. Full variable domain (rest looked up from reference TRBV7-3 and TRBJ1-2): GAGVSQTPSNKVTEKGKYVELRCDPISGHTALYWYRQSLGQGPEFLIYFQGTGAADDSGLPNDRFFAVRPEGSVSTLKIQRTERGDSAVYLCASSLSGRTSGGYTFGSGTRLTVV.

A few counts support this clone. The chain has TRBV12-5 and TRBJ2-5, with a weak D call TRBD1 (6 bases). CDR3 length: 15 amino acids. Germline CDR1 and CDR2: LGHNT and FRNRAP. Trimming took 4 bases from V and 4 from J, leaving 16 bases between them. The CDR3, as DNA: TGTGCTAGTGGTTCCGGATACAGGGAAGGAGAGACCCAGTACTTC. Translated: CASGSGYREGETQYF.

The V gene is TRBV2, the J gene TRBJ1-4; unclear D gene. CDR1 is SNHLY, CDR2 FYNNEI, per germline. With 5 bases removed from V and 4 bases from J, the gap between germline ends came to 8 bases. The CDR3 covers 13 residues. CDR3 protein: CASSRDSNEKLFF. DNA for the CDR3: TGTGCCAGCAGTAGGGATAGTAATGAAAAACTGTTTTTT.

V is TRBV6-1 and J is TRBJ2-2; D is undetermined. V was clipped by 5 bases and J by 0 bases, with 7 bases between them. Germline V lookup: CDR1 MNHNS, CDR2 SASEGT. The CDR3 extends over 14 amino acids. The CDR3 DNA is TGTGCCAGCAGTCAGGTTCCGAACACCGGGGAGCTGTTTTTT. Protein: CASSQVPNTGELFF.

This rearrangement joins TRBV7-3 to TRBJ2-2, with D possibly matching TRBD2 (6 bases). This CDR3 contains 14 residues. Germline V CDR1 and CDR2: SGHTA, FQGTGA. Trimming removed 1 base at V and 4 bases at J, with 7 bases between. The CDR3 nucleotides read TGTGCCAGCAGCTTAATCGGGGGCACCGGGGAGCTGTTTTTT. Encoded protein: CASSLIGGTGELFF.

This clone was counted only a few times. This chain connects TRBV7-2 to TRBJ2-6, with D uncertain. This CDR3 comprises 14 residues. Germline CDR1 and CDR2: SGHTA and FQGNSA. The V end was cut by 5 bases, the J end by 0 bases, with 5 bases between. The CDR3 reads CASSLFSGANVLTF. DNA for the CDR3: TGTGCCAGCAGCCTATTCTCTGGGGCCAACGTCCTGACTTTC.

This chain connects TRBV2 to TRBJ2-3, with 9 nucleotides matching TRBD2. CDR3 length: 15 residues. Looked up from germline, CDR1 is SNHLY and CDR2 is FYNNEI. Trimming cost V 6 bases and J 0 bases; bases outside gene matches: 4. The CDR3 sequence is CASRGLAGSTDTQYF. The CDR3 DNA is TGTGCCAGCAGGGGCCTAGCGGGGAGCACAGATACGCAGTATTTT.

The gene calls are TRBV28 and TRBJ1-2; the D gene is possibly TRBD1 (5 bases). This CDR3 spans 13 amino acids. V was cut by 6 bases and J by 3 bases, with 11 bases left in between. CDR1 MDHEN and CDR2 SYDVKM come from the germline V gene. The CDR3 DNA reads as TGTGCCAGCAGATATACAGGATACTATGGCTACACCTTC. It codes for CASRYTGYYGYTF.

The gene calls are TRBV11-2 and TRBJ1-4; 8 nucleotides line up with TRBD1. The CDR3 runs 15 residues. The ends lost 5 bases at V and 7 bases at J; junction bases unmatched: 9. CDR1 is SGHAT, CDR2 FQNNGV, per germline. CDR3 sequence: CASSEGAGGSEKLFF. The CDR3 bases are TGTGCCAGCAGCGAAGGGGCAGGGGGCAGTGAAAAACTGTTTTTT. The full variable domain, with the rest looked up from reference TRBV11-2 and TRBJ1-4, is EAGVAQSPRYKIIEKRQSVAFWCNPISGHATLYWYQQILGQGPKLLIQFQNNGVVDDSQLPKDRFSAERLKGVDSTLKIQPAKLEDSAVYLCASSEGAGGSEKLFFGSGTQLSVL.

CDR3 amino acids: CASGRNTEAFF. The CDR3 DNA reads TGTGCCAGCGGTCGTAACACTGAAGCTTTCTTT. The chain links TRBV2 to TRBJ1-1, with D hard to call. The CDR3 extends over 11 amino acids. Between the trimmed V and J ends, which lost 8 bases and 2 bases, there was a span of 6 bases. CDR1 and CDR2 (germline): SNHLY, FYNNEI.

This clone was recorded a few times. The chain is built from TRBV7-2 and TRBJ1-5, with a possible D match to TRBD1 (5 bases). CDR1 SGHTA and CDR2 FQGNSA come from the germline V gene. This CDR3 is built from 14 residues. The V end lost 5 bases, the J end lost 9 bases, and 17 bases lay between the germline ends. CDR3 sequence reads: CASSRDLSGRPQHF. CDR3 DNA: TGTGCCAGCAGCCGGGACTTATCAGGGCGGCCCCAGCATTTT.

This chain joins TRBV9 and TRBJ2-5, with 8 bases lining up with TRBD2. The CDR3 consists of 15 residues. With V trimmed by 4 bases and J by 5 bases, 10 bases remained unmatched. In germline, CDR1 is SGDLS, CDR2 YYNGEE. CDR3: CASSTLRGGLETQYF. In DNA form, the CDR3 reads TGTGCCAGCAGCACCCTTCGGGGGGGCCTGGAGACCCAGTACTTC.

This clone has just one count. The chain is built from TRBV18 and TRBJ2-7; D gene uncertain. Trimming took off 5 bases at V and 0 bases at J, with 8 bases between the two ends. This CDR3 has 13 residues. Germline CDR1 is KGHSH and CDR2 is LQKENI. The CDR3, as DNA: TGTGCCAGCTCAGCCGATGGCTCCTACGAGCAGTACTTC. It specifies CASSADGSYEQYF. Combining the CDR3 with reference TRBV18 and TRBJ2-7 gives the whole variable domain NAGVMQNPRHLVRRRGQEARLRCSPMKGHSHVYWYRQLPEEGLKFMVYLQKENIIDESGMPKERFSAEFPKEGPSILRIQQVVRGDSAAYFCASSADGSYEQYFGPGTRLTVT.

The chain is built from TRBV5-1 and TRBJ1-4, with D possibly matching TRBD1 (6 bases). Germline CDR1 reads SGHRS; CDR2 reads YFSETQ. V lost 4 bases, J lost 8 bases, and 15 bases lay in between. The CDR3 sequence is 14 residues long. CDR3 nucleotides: TGCGCCAGCAGCGTAGGGACATTGGAGGAAAAACTGTTTTTT. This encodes CASSVGTLEEKLFF.